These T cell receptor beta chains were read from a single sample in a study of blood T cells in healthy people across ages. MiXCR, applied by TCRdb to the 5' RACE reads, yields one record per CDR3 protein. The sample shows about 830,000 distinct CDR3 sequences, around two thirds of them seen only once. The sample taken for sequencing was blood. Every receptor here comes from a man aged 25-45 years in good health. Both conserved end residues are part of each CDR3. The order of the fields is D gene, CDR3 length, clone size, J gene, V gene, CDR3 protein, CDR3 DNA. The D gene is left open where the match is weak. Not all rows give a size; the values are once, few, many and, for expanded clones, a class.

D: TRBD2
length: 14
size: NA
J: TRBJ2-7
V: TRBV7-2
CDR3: CASSFASGLYEQYF
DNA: TGTGCCAGCAGCTTTGCTAGCGGACTTTACGAGCAGTACTTC

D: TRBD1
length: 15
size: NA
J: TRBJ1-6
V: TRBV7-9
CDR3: CASSHGTGGSSPLHF
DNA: TGTGCCAGCAGCCATGGGACAGGGGGATCATCACCCCTCCACTTT

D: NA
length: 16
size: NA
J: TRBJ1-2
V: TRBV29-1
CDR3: CSVEVFLDRLNYGYTF
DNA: TGCAGCGTTGAAGTTTTCCTGGACAGACTCAACTATGGCTACACCTTC

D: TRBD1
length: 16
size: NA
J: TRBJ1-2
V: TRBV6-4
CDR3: CASSDSEGTGGFGYTF
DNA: TGTGCCAGCAGTGACTCGGAAGGGACAGGGGGCTTTGGCTACACCTTC

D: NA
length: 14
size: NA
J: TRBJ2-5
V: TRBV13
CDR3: CASSVGERGETQYF
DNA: TGTGCCAGCAGCGTCGGGGAGCGAGGAGAGACCCAGTACTTC

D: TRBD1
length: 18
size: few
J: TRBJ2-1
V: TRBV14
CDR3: CASSQDPLRQGAYNEQFF
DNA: TGTGCCAGCAGCCAAGATCCTCTGCGACAGGGGGCCTACAATGAGCAGTTCTTC

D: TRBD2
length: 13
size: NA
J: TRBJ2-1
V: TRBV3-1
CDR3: CASSPGLAGEQFF
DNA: TGTGCCAGCAGCCCCGGGCTAGCGGGGGAGCAGTTCTTC

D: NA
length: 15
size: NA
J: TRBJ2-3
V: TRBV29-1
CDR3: CSVESNTVRTDTQYF
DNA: TGCAGCGTTGAATCCAATACGGTACGCACAGATACGCAGTATTTT

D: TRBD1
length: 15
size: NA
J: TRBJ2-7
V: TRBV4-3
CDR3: CASSQSRDRGHEQYF
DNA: TGCGCCAGCAGCCAGTCCCGGGACAGGGGCCACGAGCAGTACTTC

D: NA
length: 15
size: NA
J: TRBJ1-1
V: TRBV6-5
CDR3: CASSWGTDPNTEAFF
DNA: TGTGCCAGCAGTTGGGGGACGGATCCGAACACCGAAGCTTTCTTT

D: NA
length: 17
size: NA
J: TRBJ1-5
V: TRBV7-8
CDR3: CASSLGARHRSNQPQHF
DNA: TGTGCCAGCAGTCTAGGGGCCCGACACCGGAGCAATCAGCCCCAGCATTTT

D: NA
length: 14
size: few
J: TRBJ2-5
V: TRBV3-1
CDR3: CASSQGGGAETQYF
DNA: TGTGCCAGCAGCCAAGGCGGAGGGGCAGAGACCCAGTACTTC

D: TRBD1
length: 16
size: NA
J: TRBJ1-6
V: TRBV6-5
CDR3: CASRPGQSSYNSPLHF
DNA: TGTGCCAGCAGGCCGGGACAGAGCTCCTATAATTCACCCCTCCACTTT

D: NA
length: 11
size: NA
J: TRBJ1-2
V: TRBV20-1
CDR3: CSARGVYGYTF
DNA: TGCAGTGCTAGAGGTGTCTATGGCTACACCTTC

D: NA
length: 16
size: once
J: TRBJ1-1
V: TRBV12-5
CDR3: CASGLLGQGQNTEAFF
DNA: TGTGCTAGTGGTTTGTTAGGGCAAGGGCAGAACACTGAAGCTTTCTTT

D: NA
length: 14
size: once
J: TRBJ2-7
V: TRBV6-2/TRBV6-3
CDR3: CASTLWGAPYEQYF
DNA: TGTGCCAGCACCCTCTGGGGGGCCCCCTACGAGCAGTACTTC

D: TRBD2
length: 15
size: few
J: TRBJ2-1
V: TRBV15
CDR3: CATSFSGGPYNEQFF
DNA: TGTGCCACCAGCTTTTCGGGGGGGCCCTACAATGAGCAGTTCTTC

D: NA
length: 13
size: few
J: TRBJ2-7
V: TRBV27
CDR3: CASAALNTYEQYF
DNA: TGTGCCAGCGCCGCCCTTAATACCTACGAGCAGTACTTC

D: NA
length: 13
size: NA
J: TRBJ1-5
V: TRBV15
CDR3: CAITGKGNQPQHF
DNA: TGTGCCATTACAGGGAAAGGTAATCAGCCCCAGCATTTT

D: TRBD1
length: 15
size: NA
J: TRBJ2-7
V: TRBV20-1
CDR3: CSASTGQGGYYEQYF
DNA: TGCAGTGCTAGTACCGGACAGGGGGGATACTACGAGCAGTACTTC

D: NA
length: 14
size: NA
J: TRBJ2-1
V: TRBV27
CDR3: CASRFRDGYNEQFF
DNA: TGTGCCAGCAGATTCAGAGACGGCTACAATGAGCAGTTCTTC

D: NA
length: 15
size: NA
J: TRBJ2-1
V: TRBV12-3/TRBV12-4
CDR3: CASRWLQGLYNEQFF
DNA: TGTGCCAGCAGGTGGCTTCAGGGGCTTTACAATGAGCAGTTCTTC

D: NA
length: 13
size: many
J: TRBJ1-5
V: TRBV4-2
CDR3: CASSQERTMPQHF
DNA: TGTGCCAGCAGCCAAGAAAGGACTATGCCCCAGCATTTT

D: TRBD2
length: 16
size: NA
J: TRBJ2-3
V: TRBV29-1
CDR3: CSVDGIGGGATDTQYF
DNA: TGCAGCGTTGACGGGATTGGCGGGGGGGCGACAGATACGCAGTATTTT

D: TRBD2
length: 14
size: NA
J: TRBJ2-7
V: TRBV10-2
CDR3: CASRTSGDLYEQYF
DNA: TGCGCCAGCCGAACTAGCGGGGACCTCTACGAGCAGTACTTC

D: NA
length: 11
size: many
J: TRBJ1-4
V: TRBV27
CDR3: CASSLGEKLFF
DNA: TGTGCCAGCAGTTTGGGTGAAAAACTGTTTTTT

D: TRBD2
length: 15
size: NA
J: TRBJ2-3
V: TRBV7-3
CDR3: CVSSSRLAGTDTQYF
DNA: TGTGTCAGCAGCTCCCGACTAGCGGGCACAGATACGCAGTATTTT

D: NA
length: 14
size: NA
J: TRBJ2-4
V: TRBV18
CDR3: CASSPPDGPNIQYF
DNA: TGTGCCAGCTCACCTCCGGATGGGCCAAACATTCAGTACTTC

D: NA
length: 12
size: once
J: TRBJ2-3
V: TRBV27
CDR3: CASRGTSETQYF
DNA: TGTGCCAGCAGAGGGACGTCAGAGACGCAGTATTTT

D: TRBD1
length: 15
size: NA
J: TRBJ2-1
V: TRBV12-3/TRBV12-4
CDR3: CASRLDRGRLPEQFF
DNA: TGTGCCAGCAGGCTCGACAGGGGGCGACTCCCCGAGCAGTTCTTC

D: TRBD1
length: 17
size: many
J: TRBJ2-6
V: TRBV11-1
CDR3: CASSPGTGSSGANVLTF
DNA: TGTGCCAGCAGCCCCGGGACAGGGTCGTCTGGGGCCAACGTCCTGACTTTC

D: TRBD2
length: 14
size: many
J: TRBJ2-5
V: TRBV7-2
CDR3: CASRRLAGVETQYF
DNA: TGTGCCAGCAGACGGCTAGCGGGGGTAGAGACCCAGTACTTC

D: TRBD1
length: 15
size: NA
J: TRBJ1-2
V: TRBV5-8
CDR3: CACSQWAGGFYGYTF
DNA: TGTGCCTGCAGCCAATGGGCAGGGGGCTTCTATGGCTACACCTTC

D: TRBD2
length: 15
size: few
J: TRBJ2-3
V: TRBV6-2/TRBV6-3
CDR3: CASSYAGLDSDTQYF
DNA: TGTGCCAGCAGTTATGCTGGACTAGATTCAGATACGCAGTATTTT

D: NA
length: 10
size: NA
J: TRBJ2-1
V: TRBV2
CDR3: CASGGGEQFF
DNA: TGTGCCAGCGGGGGTGGGGAGCAGTTCTTC

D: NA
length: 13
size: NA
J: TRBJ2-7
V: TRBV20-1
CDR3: CSPTRTDSYEQYF
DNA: TGCAGTCCCACCAGGACGGATTCCTACGAGCAGTACTTC

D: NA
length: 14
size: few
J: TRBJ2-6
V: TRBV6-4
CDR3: CASRRDSGANVLTF
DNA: TGTGCCAGCAGGCGGGATTCTGGGGCCAACGTCCTGACTTTC

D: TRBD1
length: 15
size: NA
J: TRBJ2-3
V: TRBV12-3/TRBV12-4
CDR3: CASRKGTGYGDTQYF
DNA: TGTGCCAGCAGAAAGGGGACAGGGTATGGAGATACGCAGTATTTT

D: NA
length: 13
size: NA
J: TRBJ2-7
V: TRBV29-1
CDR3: CSVEGRPPYEQYF
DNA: TGCAGCGTTGAAGGCAGGCCCCCCTACGAGCAGTACTTC

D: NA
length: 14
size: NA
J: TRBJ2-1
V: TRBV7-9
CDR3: CASSLSGSRDEQFF
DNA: TGTGCCAGCAGCTTATCAGGGTCAAGGGATGAGCAGTTCTTC

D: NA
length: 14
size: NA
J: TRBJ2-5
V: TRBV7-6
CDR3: CASSLDGGRKTQYF
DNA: TGTGCCAGCAGCTTAGATGGGGGAAGAAAGACCCAGTACTTC

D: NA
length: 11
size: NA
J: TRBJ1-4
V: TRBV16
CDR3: CASSQSEKLFF
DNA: TGTGCCAGCAGCCAATCCGAAAAACTGTTTTTT

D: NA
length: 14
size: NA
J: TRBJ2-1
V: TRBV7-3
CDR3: CASSFSRDANEQFF
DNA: TGTGCCAGCAGCTTCTCTAGAGACGCCAATGAGCAGTTCTTC

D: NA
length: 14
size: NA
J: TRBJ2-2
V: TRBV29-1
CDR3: CSVDRRRDTGELFF
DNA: TGCAGCGTTGATCGGCGCAGGGACACCGGGGAGCTGTTTTTT

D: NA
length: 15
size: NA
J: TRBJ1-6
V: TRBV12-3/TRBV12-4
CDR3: CASSSSRFYNSPLHF
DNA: TGTGCCAGCAGCTCCAGTCGTTTCTATAATTCACCCCTCCACTTT

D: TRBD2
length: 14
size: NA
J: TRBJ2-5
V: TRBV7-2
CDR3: CASSYQSGVETQYF
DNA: TGTGCCAGCAGCTACCAGAGCGGGGTAGAGACCCAGTACTTC

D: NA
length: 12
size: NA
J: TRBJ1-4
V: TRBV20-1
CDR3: CSAGIAGEKLFF
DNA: TGCAGTGCGGGGATCGCCGGGGAAAAACTGTTTTTT

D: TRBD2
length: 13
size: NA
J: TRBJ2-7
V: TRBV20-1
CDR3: CSGSGGGIYEQYF
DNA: TGCAGTGGGAGCGGGGGAGGAATCTACGAGCAGTACTTC